Following are 6 T cell receptor beta chains from one sample sequenced in a study of blood T cell repertoires in COVID-19. Assay: immunoSEQ multiplex PCR; the TCRdb copy retains only in-frame clones and omits some. The sample includes about 39,000 clones, roughly nine tenths of them seen just once. The sample comprised peripheral blood. The receptors here all came from a man between 45 and 60 years old with active COVID-19.

J is TRBJ1-2 and V is TRBV5-4, with 7 bases that match TRBD1. The CDR3 is 13 amino acids. Germline CDR1 is SGHNT and CDR2 is YYREEE (reference sequence). Trimming at V came to 6 bases and at J to 5 bases, leaving 7 bases not matched to a gene. For the CDR3, the DNA is TGTGCCAGCACCCCGACAGGGCAATATGGCTACACCTTC. This translates into CASTPTGQYGYTF.

The chain joins TRBV14 to TRBJ1-2; no definite D call. Trimming left V 1 base short and J 6 bases short, with 18 bases between. The CDR3 has 16 residues. Germline V gene lookup returns CDR1 SGHDN and CDR2 FVKESK. In DNA form, the CDR3 reads TGTGCCAGCAGCCAAGTGGATGGAGATGAGGCGGATGGCTACACCTTC. It specifies CASSQVDGDEADGYTF.

The V and J genes are TRBV19 and TRBJ2-6; 12 bases match TRBD1. Germline values: CDR1 LNHDA, CDR2 SQIVND (reference sequence). The CDR3 has 19 residues. V lost 5 bases and J lost 4; bases outside the gene matches: 12. The CDR3 here is CASSPNGGQGAQGANVLTF. CDR3 DNA: TGTGCCAGTAGTCCTAACGGGGGACAGGGGGCGCAAGGGGCCAACGTCCTGACTTTC.

The rearrangement links TRBV25-1 to TRBJ2-2; perhaps TRBD2 as D (5 bases). Trimming took 10 bases from V and 4 from J, leaving 19 bases between them. CDR1 is MGHDK and CDR2 is SYGVNS in the germline V gene. This CDR3 has 15 amino acids. The DNA of the CDR3 is TGTGCCATCCTTTATGGGGAGAAAGCCACCGGGGAGCTGTTTTTT. Amino acid sequence: CAILYGEKATGELFF.

This clone was detected once. The CDR3 DNA follows: TGCGCCAGCACGGGGACAGGGGGCGACGAGCAGTACTTC. Translating it yields CASTGTGGDEQYF. The rearrangement uses TRBV5-1 and TRBJ2-7; 12 bases fit TRBD1. The CDR3 sequence is 13 residues long. J was trimmed by 5 bases and V by 6 bases; bases with no gene match: 3. From germline, CDR1 is SGHRS and CDR2 YFSETQ.

The rearrangement links TRBV2 to TRBJ2-7, with 8 bases lining up with TRBD2. V gave up 7 bases and J gave up 6 bases; unmatched junction bases: 11. The CDR3 runs to 14 residues. Germline V gene data show CDR1 as SNHLY and CDR2 as FYNNEI. The CDR3 nucleotides read TGTGCCAGCAAGATTCTACTCGCGGGGGGCGAGCAGTACTTC. Translating gives CASKILLAGGEQYF.